In this sample, the clone carrying this T cell receptor beta chain turned up many times. What it binds is not known. The CDR3 has 16 residues. The V end was cut by 0 bases, the J end by 1 base, with 10 bases between. Germline assignment: CDR1 LGHDT and CDR2 YNNKEL (reference sequence). RNA transcripts served as the template for amplifying TCR beta CDR3 regions. In the first-round RT-PCR of the TCR CDR3, the HTBI primer set was used. TCRdb re-derived calls from the multiplex PCR reads in MiXCR, one entry per CDR3 protein. Of about 350,000 distinct CDR3 sequences in the sample, around 18% were seen once. The data were obtained in a study of T cells in Graves' hyperthyroidism and ophthalmopathy. As for the study in general: Before treatment of any kind, peripheral blood was taken at initial diagnosis. General study points: Separation of ophthalmopathy from stable hyperthyroidism was achieved by a 13 V-J model.

Each person with ophthalmopathy scored at least 3 on the Clinical Activity Score, reached NOSPECS grade 4 or higher, and had been ill under 3 months. PBMCs were derived from more than 8 ml fresh peripheral blood. V is TRBV3-1 and J is TRBJ1-5; D is perhaps TRBD1 (5 bases). The origin of this receptor is a woman in her thirties or forties with Graves' ophthalmopathy. The sample consisted of blood. In nucleotides, the CDR3 is TGTGCCAGCAGCCAAGATACAGCAGGGAGCAATCAGCCCCAGCATTTT. Translating gives CASSQDTAGSNQPQHF.